This entry features one T cell receptor beta chain sequence. Germline V gives CDR1 SGHTA, CDR2 FQGNSA. The germline V and J ends were trimmed by 3 bases and 9 bases, with 6 bases remaining between them. The CDR3 covers 12 residues. Sequenced by immunoSEQ multiplex PCR; TCRdb stores in-frame clones only, minus some. The sample holds approximately 84,000 clones, 83% seen once. The data were obtained in a study of ipilimumab plus nivolumab after autologous stem cell transplantation. The chain employs TRBV7-2 and TRBJ1-6, with TRBD1 as a possible D gene (5 bases). This TCR was recovered from a male donor with diffuse large B-cell lymphoma. Sequenced here: PBMCs, sampled in a trial of ipilimumab plus nivolumab as post-transplant consolidation. CDR3 nucleotide sequence: TGTGCCAGCAGCTTCCAGGGTTCACCCCTCCACTTT. It codes for CASSFQGSPLHF.